This T cell receptor (beta chain) was sequenced for a study of cytomegalovirus exposure and HLA in healthy donors. General observations from the study: Per a prior analysis, the majority of TCR beta V segments were productive roughly 87% or roughly 30% of the time. TCR beta chain V- and J-gene trimming was linked, in a later analysis, to a missense variant in DCLRE1C.

The primer mix had 60 Vbeta and 13 Jbeta primers. Original methodology: Later reanalysis found 70 million to 95 million unique TCR beta chains, some 10 million of them shared. The protocol was immunoSEQ multiplex PCR, while the TCRdb copy is restricted to in-frame clones and leaves out a portion. Clonal size and the V and J genes are those of that table, whereas D and trimming came from the DNA. Of around 50,000 clones listed, about 70% are singletons. Donors sampled were nominally healthy, though unrecorded immune exposures were likely. Trimming shortened V by 3 bases and J by 2 bases, and 14 bases separated the two germline ends. The length of the CDR3 is 16 residues. Germline V lookup: CDR1 MNHNS, CDR2 SASEGT. In this sample, this clone turned up once. Its antigen is unknown.

The sequence was collected from a woman between 50 and 59 years old in good health and CMV-seropositive. Sequencing was carried out using PBMCs. V is TRBV6-1 and J is TRBJ1-3; no reliable D call. The CDR3 sequence: CASSEPIRHTGNTIYF. CDR3 DNA sequence: TGTGCCAGCAGTGAGCCTATTCGACATACTGGAAACACCATATATTTT.